This T cell receptor beta chain is from a study of blood T cells in healthy people across ages. With V trimmed by 5 bases and J by 4 bases, 10 bases remained unmatched. The CDR3 loop spans 16 amino acids. CDR1 is SEHNR and CDR2 is FQNEAQ in the germline V gene (reference sequence). With a J-beta primer mix and a sample-barcoded 5' primer, a second PCR ran about 7 to 12 cycles. TCRdb passed the 5' RACE reads through MiXCR, listing each CDR3 protein once. The profile shows 1.8 million or so distinct CDR3 sequences, about 39% of them singletons. Each donor supplied approximately 10 milliliters of peripheral blood. With respect to this clonotype: Its antigen is currently unknown.

Study-level points and caveats: Because donor CMV status was unknown, expanded clonotype changes were possibly confounded. More naive CD4+ cells and higher diversity marked long-lived donors relative to aged donors. A strong correlation was found between TCR beta diversity and the percentage of naive T cells.

The sequence was obtained from a human donor in good health. The sequenced material came from blood. This sequence joins TRBV7-9 and TRBJ2-3, with 9 bases fitting TRBD1. The CDR3 DNA reads as TGTGCCAGCAGCCAAGGGACAGGGCGGGTCGCAGATACGCAGTATTTT. Its protein product is CASSQGTGRVADTQYF.